The 13 T cell receptor beta chains in this list originate from one sample, sequenced in a study of shared clonotypes between healthy human individuals. Profiling relied on immunoSEQ multiplex PCR, and the TCRdb table lists in-frame clones only, not all of them. The repertoire holds approximately 2.5 million clones, with around 94% as singletons. The sequencing sample was made of naive CD4+ T cells sorted from blood. Subset: CD45RA+ positively selected. All receptors come from a man between 18 and 35 years old in good health.

The rearrangement links TRBV10-1 to TRBJ1-5; D unresolved. Trimming stripped 2 bases from V and 10 bases from J, with 3 bases between. The germline CDR1 and CDR2 sequences are WNHNN and SYGVQD (reference sequence). The CDR3 has 10 residues. CDR3 nucleotide sequence: TGCGCCAGCAGTGAGCGACCCCAGCATTTT. This translates into CASSERPQHF.

The CDR3 coding sequence is TGCGCCAGCAGCTTGGCTGGGGCTAGCGGGAGGACCTACAATGAGCAGTTCTTC. Residues: CASSLAGASGRTYNEQFF. The genes are TRBV5-1 and TRBJ2-1, with 11 bases fitting TRBD2. The CDR3 extends over 18 amino acids. The ends lost 0 bases at V and 2 bases at J; junction bases unmatched: 7. Germline V gene data show CDR1 as SGHRS and CDR2 as YFSETQ. The entire variable domain, with the rest obtained from reference TRBV5-1 and TRBJ2-1, is as follows: KAGVTQTPRYLIKTRGQQVTLSCSPISGHRSVSWYQQTPGQGLQFLFEYFSETQRNKGNFPGRFSGRQFSNSRSEMNVSTLELGDSALYLCASSLAGASGRTYNEQFFGPGTRLTVL.

V and J are TRBV6-6 and TRBJ1-5; tentative D call: TRBD1 (5 bases). There are 14 residues in the CDR3. CDR1 and CDR2 from the germline V gene are MNHNY and SVGAGI (reference sequence). With 8 bases removed from V and 3 bases from J, the gap between germline ends came to 14 bases. The CDR3 spells CASHRDGINQPQHF. The CDR3, as DNA: TGTGCCAGCCATCGGGACGGAATCAATCAGCCCCAGCATTTT.

V is TRBV5-1 and J is TRBJ2-7; no definite D call. Trimming stripped 4 bases from V and 2 bases from J, with 13 bases between. The CDR3 loop spans 14 amino acids. In germline, CDR1 is SGHRS, CDR2 YFSETQ. This chain's CDR3 is CASSTYTRTYEQYF. The CDR3 DNA follows: TGCGCCAGCAGCACCTACACACGAACCTACGAGCAGTACTTC.

The rearrangement joins TRBV28 to TRBJ2-3; 7 positions match TRBD1. Germline loops: CDR1 MDHEN, CDR2 SYDVKM. Germline trimming cut 3 bases from V and 0 bases from J; bases unmatched to any gene: 0. The CDR3 contains 14 residues. The CDR3 protein is CASSLGQSTDTQYF. CDR3 coding DNA: TGTGCCAGCAGTTTGGGACAGAGCACAGATACGCAGTATTTT.

This chain uses TRBV5-1 with TRBJ2-3, with no clear D. V was clipped by 4 bases and J by 0 bases, with 12 bases between them. The CDR3 loop spans 15 amino acids. Per the germline V gene, CDR1 is SGHRS and CDR2 is YFSETQ. CDR3 sequence (DNA): TGCGCCAGCAGCCAGCCGGTGGCTAGCACAGATACGCAGTATTTT. Amino acid sequence: CASSQPVASTDTQYF.

The V and J genes are TRBV7-9 and TRBJ1-2, with D perhaps TRBD1 (5 bases). The CDR3 length is 17 residues. V lost 2 bases to trimming and J lost 5 bases, with 21 bases between them. Germline V CDR1 and CDR2: SEHNR, FQNEAQ (reference sequence). CDR3 in amino acids: CASSLKPGRDFQYGYTF. In DNA, the CDR3 is TGTGCCAGCAGCTTAAAGCCGGGACGGGATTTTCAATATGGCTACACCTTC.

This clone is a singleton in its sample. V and J are TRBV6-1 and TRBJ1-6; D is unresolved. CDR1 MNHNS and CDR2 SASEGT come from the germline V gene. The CDR3 loop spans 14 amino acids. Between the trimmed V and J ends, which lost 6 bases and 0 bases, there was a span of 6 bases. CDR3 nucleotides: TGTGCCAGCAGAACCAACTCCTATAATTCACCCCTCCACTTT. It codes for CASRTNSYNSPLHF.

This chain joins TRBV5-3 and TRBJ2-7; tentative D call: TRBD2 (6 bases). TRBV5-3 is marked as an open reading frame, function uncertain. The V and J ends lost 4 bases and 4 bases respectively, with 9 bases between them. CDR3 size: 12 residues. The CDR3 DNA reads TGTGCCAGAAGCGGAGGGACGTACGAGCAGTACTTC. Its protein product is CARSGGTYEQYF.

V gene TRBV2 combines with J gene TRBJ1-2; TRBD1 might be the D (5 bases). V was trimmed by 5 bases and J by 4 bases, leaving 14 bases between them. This CDR3 contains 14 residues. From germline, CDR1 is SNHLY and CDR2 FYNNEI. CDR3 protein: CASSPTRDGYGYTF. In DNA form, the CDR3 reads TGTGCCAGCAGTCCAACCCGGGACGGCTATGGCTACACCTTC.

This clone was detected only once. The chain recombines TRBV12-5 with TRBJ2-2; D is undetermined. Deletions cut 6 bases from V and 3 bases from J, with 8 bases between. Germline V gene lookup returns CDR1 LGHNT and CDR2 FRNRAP. The CDR3 spans 13 residues. The CDR3 coding sequence is TGTGCTAGTGGGAACGGGTACACCGGGGAGCTGTTTTTT. Translated, it gives CASGNGYTGELFF. Full variable domain (rest looked up from reference TRBV12-5 and TRBJ2-2): DARVTQTPRHKVTEMGQEVTMRCQPILGHNTVFWYRQTMMQGLELLAYFRNRAPLDDSGMPKDRFSAEMPDATLATLKIQPSEPRDSAVYFCASGNGYTGELFFGEGSRLTVL.

This clone was recorded a few times. CDR3 nucleotide sequence: TGTGCCAGTAGTAATAGGCCAGGGATGAATTCACCCCTCCACTTT. As protein: CASSNRPGMNSPLHF. The gene calls are TRBV19 and TRBJ1-6, with a weak D call TRBD1 (5 bases). Per the germline V gene, CDR1 is LNHDA and CDR2 is SQIVND (reference sequence). CDR3 length: 15 amino acids. Trimming cost V 4 bases and J 7 bases, with 14 bases left between them.

This chain joins TRBV15 and TRBJ2-7, with D possibly called TRBD1 or TRBD2 (6 bases each). With 5 bases removed from V and 2 bases from J, the gap between germline ends came to 16 bases. CDR3 length equals 15 residues. The germline V gene encodes CDR1 LNHNV and CDR2 YYDKDF (reference sequence). CDR3 bases: TGTGCCACCAGCCCCCGCGGAGGGGGGACCTACGAGCAGTACTTC. This encodes CATSPRGGGTYEQYF.